The subject of this entry is one T cell receptor beta chain. The antigen is not known. The sample originates from a study of T cell responses to AZD1222 COVID-19 vaccine. Clones were sequenced by immunoSEQ multiplex PCR, and TCRdb holds only the in-frame ones, with some missing. The sample contains nearly 90,000 clones, about 86% of which appear only once. The length of the CDR3 is 14 residues. From germline, CDR1 is SGHNT and CDR2 YENEEA. Trimming left V 4 bases short and J 4 bases short, with 12 bases between. Study-wide results and limits: Repertoire collection took place solely once the T cell response had peaked.

The sequence was collected from an adult in good health. The specimen was peripheral blood, collected on day 0 of MenACWY control vaccination. This chain connects TRBV11-3 to TRBJ2-3; D ambiguous. CDR3 in amino acids: CASSSGPEADTQYF. Written as DNA, the CDR3 is TGTGCCAGCAGCTCAGGACCCGAGGCAGATACGCAGTATTTT.